What follows are 11 T cell receptor beta chains derived from one specimen sequenced in a study of long-term antiretroviral therapy in people with HIV. The assay, immunoSEQ v3.0, was run at survey level. The data were produced by immunoSEQ multiplex PCR, yet TCRdb's version contains in-frame clones alone and is incomplete. Among about 24,000 clones listed, roughly 78% were seen once. The sequenced sample was unsorted PBMCs, obtained 1.2 years after starting antiretroviral therapy. The origin of the receptors is a woman aged 40 to 50 with HIV.

The chain has TRBV6-5 and TRBJ1-2; D is uncertain. CDR1 and CDR2 (germline): MNHEY, SVGAGI. V shed 6 bases and J shed 4 bases, with 18 bases lying between them. The CDR3 is 15 amino acids. The CDR3 DNA follows: TGTGCCAGCAGAAACACGGGCCTCTCGGGCTATGGCTACACCTTC. Amino acids: CASRNTGLSGYGYTF.

The genes are TRBV28 and TRBJ2-1; 7 bases are shared with TRBD1. The CDR3 loop spans 14 amino acids. The trim removed 10 bases at V and 8 bases at J, leaving 14 bases unmatched. The germline gives CDR1 MDHEN, CDR2 SYDVKM. The CDR3 DNA sequence: TGTGCCACAAAGGGACAGTCGTTTCCCGATGAGCAGTTCTTC. The encoded protein is CATKGQSFPDEQFF. Drawing the rest from reference TRBV28 and TRBJ2-1, the complete variable domain is DVKVTQSSRYLVKRTGEKVFLECVQDMDHENMFWYRQDPGLGLRLIYFSYDVKMKEKGDIPEGYSVSREKKERFSLILESASTNQTSMYLCATKGQSFPDEQFFGPGTRLTVL.

This chain links TRBV7-5 with TRBJ2-5; the DNA was not compared with TRBD1, the D call given in the table. TRBV7-5 has pseudogene status. The CDR3 runs 12 residues. This chain's CDR3 is CVRSLQEETQYF. The CDR3 DNA reads as TGTGTCAGAAGCTTGCAGGAAGAGACCCAGTACTTC.

This sequence joins TRBV7-2 and TRBJ2-7; no clear D. CDR1 is SGHTA, CDR2 FQGNSA, per germline. V gave up 2 bases and J gave up 3 bases, with 14 bases separating them. The CDR3 has 15 residues. The CDR3 nucleotides are TGTGCCAGCAGCTTAAGGAATCAGGCGAACTACGAGCAGTACTTC. Translation gives CASSLRNQANYEQYF.

CDR3 region: CSAPGDTEAFF. The CDR3 region has the DNA TGCAGTGCACCAGGGGACACTGAAGCTTTCTTT. This chain connects TRBV20-1 to TRBJ1-1, with D tentatively TRBD1 (6 bases). Trimming took 6 bases from V and 3 from J, leaving 8 bases between them. The CDR3 covers 11 residues. Germline V gene sequence: CDR1 DFQATT, CDR2 SNEGSKA (reference sequence).

The chain employs TRBV6-5 and TRBJ1-1; TRBD1 agrees at 10 bases. The CDR3 spans 15 residues. With V trimmed by 6 bases and J by 0 bases, 4 bases remained unmatched. Germline lookup yields CDR1 MNHEY and CDR2 SVGAGI. CDR3 nucleotides: TGTGCCAGCAGCAGACAGGGGGCGGTGAACACTGAAGCTTTCTTT. Its protein is CASSRQGAVNTEAFF.

V usage is TRBV5-8 and J usage is TRBJ1-1, with D perhaps matching TRBD1 (5 bases). V lost 1 base and J lost 11, with 12 bases in between. Germline CDR1 and CDR2: SGHTS and YDEGEE. This CDR3 contains 12 residues. The CDR3 coding sequence is TGTGCCAGCAGCTTGACCGGGGGAGGTGCTTTCTTT. The encoded protein is CASSLTGGGAFF.

J is TRBJ1-4 and V is TRBV13; 7 bases are shared with TRBD1. V was clipped by 5 bases and J by 5 bases; unmatched bases: 8. Germline CDR1 is PRHDT and CDR2 is FYEKMQ (reference sequence). This CDR3 comprises 15 residues. CDR3: CASSPRQGGNEKLFF. CDR3 nucleotide sequence: TGTGCCAGCAGCCCCCGACAGGGTGGGAATGAAAAACTGTTTTTT.

The CDR3 sequence is CASSQKTGSLGNTIYF. In DNA form, the CDR3 reads TGTGCCAGCAGCCAAAAAACAGGGAGTCTCGGAAACACCATATATTTT. The chain uses TRBV4-2 and TRBJ1-3, with D possibly matching TRBD1 (6 bases). The V end was cut by 2 bases, the J end by 4 bases, with 15 bases between. The CDR3 is 16 amino acids. The V gene's germline CDR1 is LGHNA and CDR2 YNFKEQ.

The rearrangement joins TRBV5-1 to TRBJ2-2; D tentatively fits TRBD1 or TRBD2 (6 bases each). The CDR3 has 15 amino acids. With 0 bases removed from V and 9 bases from J, the gap between germline ends came to 15 bases. The germline V gene has CDR1 SGHRS and CDR2 YFSETQ. DNA for the CDR3: TGCGCCAGCAGCTTGGCTAGGGGGGAGCGGAGGGAGCTGTTTTTT. Amino acid sequence: CASSLARGERRELFF.

The V call is TRBV7-9, the J call TRBJ1-6; D gene unclear. Trimming shortened V by 1 base and J by 10 bases, and 14 bases separated the two germline ends. This CDR3 has 15 amino acids. Germline CDR1 reads SEHNR; CDR2 reads FQNEAQ (reference sequence). CDR3 region: CASSLGGGRHSPLHF. The CDR3 DNA is TGTGCCAGCAGCTTAGGAGGCGGCCGCCACTCACCCCTCCACTTT. Filled out from reference TRBV7-9 and TRBJ1-6, the complete variable domain reads DTGVSQNPRHKITKRGQNVTFRCDPISEHNRLYWYRQTLGQGPEFLTYFQNEAQLEKSRLLSDRFSAERPKGSFSTLEIQRTEQGDSAMYLCASSLGGGRHSPLHFGNGTRLTVT.